This is a list of T cell receptor beta chains from one sample in a study of OX40 agonist ivuxolimab in advanced cancers. The data were produced by immunoSEQ multiplex PCR, yet TCRdb's version contains in-frame clones alone and is incomplete. The repertoire holds nearly 60,000 clones, 88% seen once, with roughly 3% in the top ten. The material was CD4+ or CD8+ T cells sorted from blood, obtained in a trial of the OX40 agonist ivuxolimab. The receptor source for this set is an adult with an advanced solid tumor such as melanoma, head and neck, liver or kidney cancer. CDR3s include the opening cysteine and the closing phenylalanine or tryptophan. The D gene is left open where the match is weak. The size entry is marked missing in some rows and otherwise reads once, few, many or a size class.

>TRBV19|-|few|TRBJ1-4
TGTGCCAGTAGTATCGGGGAGGACTGGAATGAAAAACTGTTTTTT
CASSIGEDWNEKLFF
>TRBV27|TRBD1|-|TRBJ2-1
TGTGCCAGCAGTGGATCACAGGGGGCCTACAATGAGCAGTTCTTC
CASSGSQGAYNEQFF
>TRBV29-1|-|-|TRBJ2-2
TGCAGCGTTGTACAGGACACAGCGAACACCGGGGAGCTGTTTTTT
CSVVQDTANTGELFF
>TRBV30|TRBD1|-|TRBJ1-1
TGTGCCTGTCTCCAGGGGGCAGGCACTGAAGCTTTCTTT
CACLQGAGTEAFF
>TRBV2|-|-|TRBJ2-2
TGTGCCAGCAGGGGACAAAACACCGGGGAGCTGTTTTTT
CASRGQNTGELFF
>TRBV5-4|TRBD1|once|TRBJ2-2
TGTGCCAGCAGCCTGGACAGGACGAACACCGGGGAGCTGTTTTTT
CASSLDRTNTGELFF
>TRBV27|TRBD2|-|TRBJ2-2
TGTGCCAGCAGTTCTACTAGCGGGAGACGAACCGGGGAGCTGTTTTTT
CASSSTSGRRTGELFF
>TRBV6-5|-|-|TRBJ2-1
TGTGCCAGCAGTTACCCTCCGGGGGATGAGCAGTTCTTC
CASSYPPGDEQFF
>TRBV4-1|-|-|TRBJ1-3
TGCGCCAGCAGCCAAGAACAGGGTCCTGGAAACACCATATATTTT
CASSQEQGPGNTIYF
>TRBV21-1|-|-|TRBJ2-5
TGTGCCAGCAGCTACGTCGGACAGGGGGTTGAGACCCAGTACTTC
CASSYVGQGVETQYF
>TRBV28|-|-|TRBJ2-7
TGTGCCAGCAGTTTATACTGGTACGAGCAGTACTTC
CASSLYWYEQYF
>TRBV10-1|-|few|TRBJ2-5
TGCGCCAGCAGTGATGGGGGGCTCGGGGAGACCCAGTACTTC
CASSDGGLGETQYF
>TRBV7-9|-|few|TRBJ2-1
TGTGCCAGCAGCTTAGTAGAAGGTAGCGGCAATGAGCAGTTCTTC
CASSLVEGSGNEQFF
>TRBV7-2|-|-|TRBJ2-3
TGTGCCAGCAGCTCCGGGACTTATCGCACAGATACGCAGTATTTT
CASSSGTYRTDTQYF
>TRBV18|TRBD2|-|TRBJ2-1
TGTGCCAGCTCACCACCCTCAGCGGGAGGACCCTACAATGAGCAGTTCTTC
CASSPPSAGGPYNEQFF
>TRBV18|TRBD2|-|TRBJ2-1
TGTGCCAGCTCCCCTATTACAGCCCGGGAGGGCAATGAGCAGTTCTTC
CASSPITAREGNEQFF
>TRBV18|-|-|TRBJ2-1
TGTGCCAGCTCACCACTCGGGACATATGAGCAGTTCTTC
CASSPLGTYEQFF
>TRBV6-6|TRBD1|-|TRBJ1-2
TGTGCCAGCAGAAAACAGGGGTTTGGCTACACCTTC
CASRKQGFGYTF
>TRBV27|TRBD1|-|TRBJ1-2
TGTGCCAGCAGTCCGCAGACAGGGTTTAACTATGGCTACACCTTC
CASSPQTGFNYGYTF
>TRBV6-5|-|-|TRBJ2-3
TGTGCCAGCAGTTACAGGGGATTGGCAGATACGCAGTATTTT
CASSYRGLADTQYF
>TRBV4-2|-|few|TRBJ2-2
TGTGCCAGCAGCCCCTATGCCACGACTATGCGTGGCGGGGAGCTGTTTTTT
CASSPYATTMRGGELFF
>TRBV15|-|-|TRBJ2-3
TGTGCCACCAGCCGTTATCAGGAGGATACGCAGTATTTT
CATSRYQEDTQYF
>TRBV6-5|TRBD1|-|TRBJ1-2
TGTGCCAGCAGTTACTCGTCGGACAGGGGCGTGGATGGCTACACCTTC
CASSYSSDRGVDGYTF
>TRBV7-9|-|-|TRBJ1-1
TGTGCCAGCAGCATCTGGACAGTTATGAACACTGAAGCTTTCTTT
CASSIWTVMNTEAFF
>TRBV6-1|-|-|TRBJ2-7
TGTGCCAGCAGTGAAGCGCAACTGCCCCACGAGCAGTACTTC
CASSEAQLPHEQYF
>TRBV27|-|once|TRBJ2-7
TGTGCCAGCAGTTCACCGGGCCGACTTTCCTACGAGCAGTACTTC
CASSSPGRLSYEQYF
>TRBV9|TRBD1|-|TRBJ1-1
TGTGCCAGCAGCGGCGGACAGGGATTCACTGAAGCTTTCTTT
CASSGGQGFTEAFF
>TRBV13|-|-|TRBJ1-5
TGTGCCAGCAGTTCAGGGGTTCAGCCCCAGCATTTT
CASSSGVQPQHF
>TRBV5-1|TRBD2|-|TRBJ2-3
TGCGCCAGCAGCCCTGGTGCGGGAGGGGTAGATACGCAGTATTTT
CASSPGAGGVDTQYF
>TRBV19|TRBD2|-|TRBJ2-7
TGTGCCAGTAGTAGGACTAGCGGGAGCGGGTACGAGCAGTACTTC
CASSRTSGSGYEQYF
>TRBV6-5|-|-|TRBJ1-1
TGTGCCAGCAGTTACTCGAACATGAACACTGAAGCTTTCTTT
CASSYSNMNTEAFF
>TRBV2|-|-|TRBJ1-4
TGTGCCAGCAGTGGGGCAGGCCAGAATGAAAAACTGTTTTTT
CASSGAGQNEKLFF
>TRBV2|TRBD1|-|TRBJ2-3
TGTGCCAGCAGTGCCGGGACAGGGGACGCAGATACGCAGTATTTT
CASSAGTGDADTQYF
>TRBV14|-|-|TRBJ1-2
TGTGCCAGCTCCCCAGGGGTGAGAAATGGCTACACCTTC
CASSPGVRNGYTF
>TRBV28|-|-|TRBJ1-5
TGTGCCAGCAGTTTTTGGGGAAGCAATCAGCCCCAGCATTTT
CASSFWGSNQPQHF
>TRBV6-5|-|-|TRBJ1-1
TGTGCCAGCAGTCTACAGGTGAACACTGAAGCTTTCTTT
CASSLQVNTEAFF
>TRBV2|-|-|TRBJ1-4
TGTGCCAGCAACCGGGGCCAGGGGTTGGGAGAAAAACTGTTTTTT
CASNRGQGLGEKLFF
>TRBV5-1|-|-|TRBJ2-7
TGCGCCAGCAGCCCAACAGCCAACTACGAGCAGTACTTC
CASSPTANYEQYF
>TRBV9|TRBD1|-|TRBJ1-1
TGTGCCAGCAGCGGGGGACAGGGGGCGGGGAACACTGAAGCTTTCTTT
CASSGGQGAGNTEAFF
>TRBV6-6|-|-|TRBJ2-7
TGTGCCAGCAGTTACGGGGACCCCAGCTCCTACGAGCAGTACTTC
CASSYGDPSSYEQYF
>TRBV7-9|TRBD1|-|TRBJ1-3
TGTGCCAGCAGCATGGGACAGGGCTCTGGAAACACCATATATTTT
CASSMGQGSGNTIYF
>TRBV7-6|TRBD2|-|TRBJ2-3
TGTGCCAGCAGCTTAGCGGCGGGGAAGCGGGAGGTAGGAGATACGCAGTATTTT
CASSLAAGKREVGDTQYF